This TCR beta chain was captured by sequencing in a study of human T cells and chemical hapten exposure (dated by TCRdb to about 2021). With regard to the full study: For sensitization, 2% DPC in acetone was applied to a 2 cm by 2 cm area of upper inner arm skin. Throughout the study period of roughly 24 weeks, patients also received therapeutic DPC doses to the scalp every week. Patch tests used Finn chambers with 0.01% DPC on the upper back, scored after 6 days by International Contact Dermatitis Research Group standards. The patient cohort, mostly female, included alopecia areata with under or over 50% scalp involvement, alopecia totalis and alopecia universalis. Libraries were pooled for sequencing, and per-sample TCR yields varied mainly because of small differences in library volumes within the pool. Peripheral blood TCR repertoire changes were tracked in vivo in alopecia patients during primary and secondary sensitization to the hapten diphenylcyclopropenone (DPC). Blood was sampled from patients pre-sensitization (week 0) and at 2, 6 and about 24 weeks after DPC sensitization. For TCR sequencing, blood came from about 28 alopecia patients at anywhere from one to four time points (pre-sensitization, 2, 6 and 24 weeks).

Results and caveats for the whole study, not just this receptor: Alopecia, a presumed autoimmune disease, was present in all patients, so the immune response of the patients might differ from that of healthy individuals. Repeated subsampling changed both the strength of the expansion versus patch-test correlation and the threshold at which the correlation became significant. A positive correlation was found between the number of PT1 expanded TCRs and patch test score, with significance reached at thresholds 8, 16 and 32 but not 4. DPC sensitization did not change the number of TCRs with a frequency above 1 in 1000, and there was no evidence of changes in global repertoire structure. Expanded TCRs formed significantly more large CDR3 similarity clusters than pre-sensitization or healthy control sets, consistent with antigen-driven responses.

Libraries were built with RACE. The sequencer was a NextSeq 500. During library preparation, unique molecular identifiers were attached to individual cDNA molecules so that TCRs could be counted in a quantitative, reproducible way. Both TCR alpha and TCR beta chains were sequenced from each blood RNA sample. In the paper's pipeline: A median of roughly 98,000 TCRs per sample was observed, with a range of about 23,224 to 750,000. V, J and CDR3 annotation of the TCR reads was performed with the Decombinator software suite. For the PS versus PT1 abundance plots, all samples were subsampled to the same number of TCRs (28,000). Expanded TCRs were defined as absent before sensitization and observed at least eight times at the 2-week time point. TCRdb reanalyzed the raw reads on its own, using fastp at Q25 for trimming and MiXCR for clone calling, and kept in-frame beta chains. Every CDR3 protein is listed once, alongside the most common genes and DNA of its rows. The V and J calls and clone size are TCRdb's, not the authors'. This sample is represented by fewer than 300,000 distinct CDR3 sequences; around 7% of them were singletons. Roughly 1.2% of the sample is held by the ten biggest clonotypes.

CDR1 and CDR2 are drawn from the germline V gene: MGHRA, YSYEKL. The CDR3 holds 19 amino acids from the cysteine to the phenylalanine. Only CDR3 DNA remains: 57 bases, in frame from the first base. Relative to germline, V is 1 base shorter and J is 6 bases shorter, with 24 bases between their ends. The sample's time point label, in plain terms: pre-sensitization, week 0. The treatment or condition label, as the study defines it: therapeutic diphenylcyclopropenone sensitization with weekly scalp DPC. Blood at each patch-test visit was drawn before the patch test was applied. Patients were considered eligible if aged 18 to 70, diagnosed with alopecia and deemed suitable for DPC therapy, and patients were excluded if pregnant. Total RNA was extracted from unfractionated whole blood that had been collected in Tempus Blood RNA tubes. With respect to this clonotype: The target of this receptor is not known. No base qualities exist here, and no much larger clone lies one base off it.

Recombination joined TRBV4-1 with TRBJ2-2; the D segment could be TRBD1, given 5 matching bases. The material was whole blood, obtained in connection with sensitization to the hapten diphenylcyclopropenone (DPC). The receptor comes from a man aged 18 to 30 with alopecia areata. Some clones in this sample may be carry-over from other donors' samples. CDR3 protein: CASSQAPPITRVVAGELFF. The base sequence is TGCGCCAGCAGCCAAGCCCCACCCATTACCAGGGTTGTGGCCGGGGAGCTGTTTTTT.